One and the same sample provided the 20 T cell receptor beta chains below, sequenced in a study of T cell changes during pregnancy in multiple sclerosis. The method was immunoSEQ multiplex PCR; TCRdb's version includes in-frame clones alone and lacks a portion of them. This table holds tens of thousands of clones, 90% found once. The material sequenced was CD8+ T cells from peripheral blood mononuclear cells, taken before pregnancy. Source of these receptors: a female donor with multiple sclerosis, enrolled in a pregnancy study.

This clone was detected once. The rearrangement links TRBV4-2 to TRBJ1-5; tentative D call: TRBD1 (6 bases). Trimming stripped 4 bases from V and 4 bases from J, with 8 bases between. This CDR3 comprises 13 residues. Germline CDR1 LGHNA, CDR2 YNFKEQ. This CDR3 is CASSPGENQPQHF. In nucleotides, the CDR3 is TGTGCCAGCAGCCCAGGGGAAAATCAGCCCCAGCATTTT.

The CDR3 sequence is CASSSSAGEQYF. The CDR3 coding sequence is TGTGCCAGCAGCTCGTCTGCCGGCGAGCAGTACTTC. This chain connects TRBV7-8 to TRBJ2-7, with D uncertain. V was shortened by 4 bases and J by 6 bases, with 10 bases between the two germline ends. The CDR3 sequence is 12 residues long. Germline CDR1 is SGHVS and CDR2 is FQNEAQ.

CDR3 coding DNA: TGCGCCAGCAGCACTCGTCGGGACAGGGTCCCTTGGAAGAAACTCGCGAACACCGGGGAGCTGTTTTTT. It encodes CASSTRRDRVPWKKLANTGELFF. This chain joins TRBV5-1 and TRBJ2-2, with 9 bases that match TRBD1. With 4 bases clipped from V and 0 bases from J, the junction kept 25 bases outside the gene matches. The CDR3 spans 23 residues. Germline V gene data show CDR1 as SGHRS and CDR2 as YFSETQ. Filled out from reference TRBV5-1 and TRBJ2-2, the complete variable domain reads KAGVTQTPRYLIKTRGQQVTLSCSPISGHRSVSWYQQTPGQGLQFLFEYFSETQRNKGNFPGRFSGRQFSNSRSEMNVSTLELGDSALYLCASSTRRDRVPWKKLANTGELFFGEGSRLTVL.

The chain carries TRBV10-3 and TRBJ2-3, with 7 bases that match TRBD2. With 9 bases clipped from V and 3 bases from J, the junction kept 18 bases outside the gene matches. This CDR3 comprises 17 residues. The germline V gene encodes CDR1 ENHRY and CDR2 SYGVKD. The CDR3 protein is CAMGLSIGGGPTDTQYF. The CDR3 bases are TGTGCCATGGGGCTTAGCATTGGGGGAGGGCCGACAGATACGCAGTATTTT.

This sequence joins TRBV2 and TRBJ2-3; possible D gene TRBD2, 6 bases. The CDR3 consists of 20 residues. CDR1 and CDR2 (germline): SNHLY, FYNNEI. V dropped 8 bases and J dropped 1 base, with 31 bases sitting between them. This chain's CDR3 is CASDHIKKHTTRFGTDTQYF. In DNA form, the CDR3 reads TGTGCCAGCGACCATATAAAAAAGCATACGACTAGATTTGGCACAGATACGCAGTATTTT.

The CDR3 here is CASSLVGTDNYGYTF. As DNA, the CDR3 is TGTGCCAGCAGCTTGGTTGGGACAGATAACTATGGCTACACCTTC. J is TRBJ1-2 and V is TRBV5-5; 7 bases are a match to TRBD1. With 0 bases clipped from V and 1 base from J, the junction kept 3 bases outside the gene matches. Germline CDR1 is SGHKS and CDR2 is YYEKEE (reference sequence). The length of the CDR3 is 15 residues.

V usage is TRBV5-1 and J usage is TRBJ2-7, with 8 bases matching TRBD1. The CDR3 runs to 18 residues. Germline CDR1 SGHRS, CDR2 YFSETQ. After removal of 4 bases from V and 0 bases from J, the junction contained 15 bases not matched to a gene. DNA of the CDR3: TGCGCCAGCAGCCCTGGGGGAGTCGGACAGGGTCCCTCCTACGAGCAGTACTTC. It codes for CASSPGGVGQGPSYEQYF. The variable domain in full, with the rest retrieved from reference TRBV5-1 and TRBJ2-7, is KAGVTQTPRYLIKTRGQQVTLSCSPISGHRSVSWYQQTPGQGLQFLFEYFSETQRNKGNFPGRFSGRQFSNSRSEMNVSTLELGDSALYLCASSPGGVGQGPSYEQYFGPGTRLTVT.

The CDR3 loop reads CASSQLRLTSDEQFF. The CDR3 DNA sequence: TGTGCCAGCAGCCAATTAAGACTTACCTCCGATGAGCAGTTCTTC. This chain uses TRBV4-2 with TRBJ2-1; D gene ambiguous. The CDR3 has 15 residues. V was trimmed by 2 bases and J by 8 bases, leaving 16 bases between them. The germline gives CDR1 LGHNA, CDR2 YNFKEQ.

The chain employs TRBV10-3 and TRBJ2-7; 7 positions agree with TRBD1. Trimming removed 10 bases from V and 11 bases from J; junction bases left unmatched: 14. CDR1 and CDR2 (germline): ENHRY, SYGVKD. The CDR3 consists of 12 residues. The CDR3 region is CATTGLGGMEYF. CDR3 bases: TGTGCCACGACAGGGCTAGGGGGAATGGAGTACTTC.

The genes are TRBV4-1 and TRBJ2-7, with 7 bases aligning to TRBD2. This CDR3 region has 12 residues. V gave up 3 bases and J gave up 5 bases; unmatched junction bases: 1. CDR1 is MGHRA and CDR2 is YSYEKL in the germline V gene. As DNA, the CDR3 is TGCGCCAGCAGCCAGGGGACTAACGAGCAGTACTTC. Translation gives CASSQGTNEQYF.

V is TRBV6-6 and J is TRBJ2-5, with 8 nucleotides matching TRBD1. The CDR3 covers 16 residues. The V segment lost 0 bases and the J segment 3 bases; nucleotides outside the gene matches: 6. Germline CDR1 is MNHNY and CDR2 is SVGAGI (reference sequence). The CDR3 bases are TGTGCCAGCAGTTACTCGGCGACAGGGGAGGAAGAGACCCAGTACTTC. The encoded protein is CASSYSATGEEETQYF.

The rearrangement joins TRBV5-1 to TRBJ2-7; D perhaps matches TRBD1 (6 bases). The germline V gene has CDR1 SGHRS and CDR2 YFSETQ. The CDR3 spans 14 residues. V gave up 6 bases and J gave up 4 bases, with 17 bases separating them. The CDR3 nucleotides read TGCGCCAGCACCCAACAGGGCGCAGGGTACGAGCAGTACTTC. The encoded protein is CASTQQGAGYEQYF.

The chain carries TRBV10-3 and TRBJ1-1, with D perhaps TRBD1 (5 bases). CDR3 length equals 15 residues. CDR1 and CDR2 (germline): ENHRY, SYGVKD. Trimming left V 2 bases short and J 8 bases short, with 18 bases between. CDR3 in DNA: TGTGCCATCAGTGAGCCTCACCGGGGGGGGGACGAAGCTTTCTTT. It encodes CAISEPHRGGDEAFF.

V usage is TRBV4-1 and J usage is TRBJ2-1; tentatively, D is TRBD1 (5 bases). Germline CDR1 is MGHRA and CDR2 is YSYEKL. The CDR3 totals 14 residues. Trimming left V 3 bases short and J 4 bases short, with 10 bases between. The CDR3 is CASSQEQVYNEQFF. DNA for the CDR3: TGCGCCAGCAGCCAGGAACAGGTATACAATGAGCAGTTCTTC.

This clone has a count of ten or more. V and J are TRBV4-1 and TRBJ1-2, with 7 positions matching TRBD1. The junction had 16 bases not matched to a gene; V was cut back by 4 bases and J by 8 bases. This CDR3 comprises 16 residues. From germline, CDR1 is MGHRA and CDR2 YSYEKL. The CDR3 is CASSRSVNRGYRGYTF. As DNA, the CDR3 is TGCGCCAGCAGCCGATCGGTAAACAGGGGATATCGCGGCTACACCTTC.

The chain employs TRBV5-4 and TRBJ2-5, with a possible D match to TRBD1 (6 bases). Germline lookup yields CDR1 SGHNT and CDR2 YYREEE (reference sequence). V gave up 4 bases and J gave up 2 bases, with 9 bases separating them. The CDR3 runs 13 residues. The CDR3: CASSQDSQETQYF. The CDR3 DNA is TGTGCCAGCAGCCAGGACAGTCAAGAGACCCAGTACTTC. Full variable domain (outside the CDR3, taken from reference TRBV5-4 and TRBJ2-5): ETGVTQSPTHLIKTRGQQVTLRCSSQSGHNTVSWYQQALGQGPQFIFQYYREEENGRGNFPPRFSGLQFPNYSSELNVNALELDDSALYLCASSQDSQETQYFGPGTRLLVL.

The sample holds a few counts of this clone. CDR3 coding DNA: TGTGCCAGTTCCCTGGACAGGGGGCTACGAGGCTACACCTTC. Its protein product is CASSLDRGLRGYTF. The chain combines TRBV19 with TRBJ1-2, with TRBD1 matching over 11 bases. J was trimmed by 8 bases and V by 8 bases; bases with no gene match: 10. Germline CDR1 LNHDA, CDR2 SQIVND (reference sequence). CDR3 length equals 14 residues.

The rearrangement joins TRBV6-1 to TRBJ2-7; D not resolved. Germline V gives CDR1 MNHNS, CDR2 SASEGT. This CDR3 has 14 amino acids. V gave up 5 bases and J gave up 3 bases, with 14 bases separating them. The DNA of the CDR3 is TGTGCCAGCAGTCACCTCGACACCAACTACGAGCAGTACTTC. It yields the protein CASSHLDTNYEQYF.

The CDR3 is CASSPWALPHISYNEQFF. CDR3 DNA: TGTGCCAGCAGCCCATGGGCCCTTCCCCATATCTCCTACAATGAGCAGTTCTTC. The chain employs TRBV7-2 and TRBJ2-1; no clear D gene. Germline V gene lookup returns CDR1 SGHTA and CDR2 FQGNSA. Trimming removed 5 bases from V and 0 bases from J, with 20 bases in between. The CDR3 has 18 residues. The complete variable domain, with remaining parts taken from reference TRBV7-2 and TRBJ2-1, reads GAGVSQSPSNKVTEKGKDVELRCDPISGHTALYWYRQSLGQGLEFLIYFQGNSAPDKSGLPSDRFSAERTGGSVSTLTIQRTQQEDSAVYLCASSPWALPHISYNEQFFGPGTRLTVL.

The V call is TRBV2, the J call TRBJ2-7; tentative D call: TRBD2 (6 bases). Trimming stripped 6 bases from V and 1 base from J, with 13 bases between. Germline CDR1 reads SNHLY; CDR2 reads FYNNEI. This CDR3 spans 14 amino acids. DNA for the CDR3: TGTGCCAGCAGACACGGCGGGGTGTCCTACGAGCAGTACTTC. This encodes CASRHGGVSYEQYF.